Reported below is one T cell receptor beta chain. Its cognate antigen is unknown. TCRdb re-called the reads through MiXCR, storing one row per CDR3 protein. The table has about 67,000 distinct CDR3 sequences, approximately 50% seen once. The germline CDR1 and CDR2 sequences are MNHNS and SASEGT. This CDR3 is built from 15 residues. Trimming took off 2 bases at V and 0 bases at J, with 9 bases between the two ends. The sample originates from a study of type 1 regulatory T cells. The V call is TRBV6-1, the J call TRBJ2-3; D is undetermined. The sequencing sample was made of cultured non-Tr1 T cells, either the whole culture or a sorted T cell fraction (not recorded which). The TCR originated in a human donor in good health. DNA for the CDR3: TGTGCCAGCAGTGAAAGTCTGGATAGCACAGATACGCAGTATTTT. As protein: CASSESLDSTDTQYF.